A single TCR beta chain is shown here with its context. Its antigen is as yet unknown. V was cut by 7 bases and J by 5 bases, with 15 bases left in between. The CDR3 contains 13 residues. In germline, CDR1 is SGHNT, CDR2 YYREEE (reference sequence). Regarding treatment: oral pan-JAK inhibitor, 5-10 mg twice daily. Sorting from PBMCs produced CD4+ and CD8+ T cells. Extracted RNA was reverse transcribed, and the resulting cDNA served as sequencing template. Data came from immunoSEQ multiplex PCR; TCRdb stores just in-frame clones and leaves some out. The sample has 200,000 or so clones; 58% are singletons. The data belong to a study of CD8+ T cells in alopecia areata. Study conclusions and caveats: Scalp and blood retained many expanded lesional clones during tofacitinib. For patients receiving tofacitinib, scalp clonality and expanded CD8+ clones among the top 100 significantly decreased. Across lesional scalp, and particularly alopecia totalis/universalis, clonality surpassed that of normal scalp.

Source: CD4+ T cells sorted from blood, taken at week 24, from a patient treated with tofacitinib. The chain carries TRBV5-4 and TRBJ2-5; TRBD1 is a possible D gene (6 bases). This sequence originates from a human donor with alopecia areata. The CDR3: CASATNRAETQYF. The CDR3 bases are TGTGCCAGCGCAACGAACAGGGCTGAGACCCAGTACTTC.